Shown below are 27 T cell receptor beta chains from a single sample sequenced in a study of patients and donors after allogeneic stem cell transplantation. TCRdb re-called the RT-PCR reads with MiXCR, one entry per CDR3 protein. Among about 57,000 distinct CDR3 sequences listed, roughly 14% were seen once. The sequencing input was blood, either unsorted or a sorted T cell fraction (not recorded which). The receptor source for this set is a human donor who was either an allogeneic HSCT recipient or a stem cell or donor lymphocyte infusion donor (not recorded which). It is not recorded whose cells these are; they may come from a transplant donor.

The chain is built from TRBV7-9 and TRBJ2-1, with D hard to call. V was shortened by 5 bases and J by 4 bases, with 6 bases between the two germline ends. The CDR3 length is 12 residues. Germline V lookup: CDR1 SEHNR, CDR2 FQNEAQ (reference sequence). CDR3 protein: CASSLQYNEQFF. The CDR3, as DNA: TGTGCCAGCAGCCTACAGTACAATGAGCAGTTCTTC.

This clonotype was counted only a few times. The V gene is TRBV3-1, the J gene TRBJ2-1; D is perhaps TRBD2 (6 bases). Between the trimmed V and J ends, which lost 0 bases and 3 bases, there was a span of 9 bases. The germline gives CDR1 LGHDT, CDR2 YNNKEL (reference sequence). The CDR3 covers 15 residues. CDR3 bases: TGTGCCAGCAGCCAAGACACGGGACTCTACAATGAGCAGTTCTTC. Protein sequence: CASSQDTGLYNEQFF.

The gene calls are TRBV15 and TRBJ1-1; TRBD1 aligns across 7 bases. J gave up 1 base and V 2 bases, and 4 bases lay outside the gene matches. The CDR3 sequence is 15 residues long. CDR1 LNHNV and CDR2 YYDKDF come from the germline V gene (reference sequence). CDR3 in DNA: TGTGCCACCAGCAGAACGGGACAGTCGAACACTGAAGCTTTCTTT. Amino acid sequence: CATSRTGQSNTEAFF.

The chain is built from TRBV29-1 and TRBJ2-2; 9 bases line up with TRBD2. This CDR3 has 15 amino acids. Trimming removed 7 bases from V and 5 bases from J; junction bases left unmatched: 11. Germline CDR1 is SQVTM and CDR2 is ANQGSEA. This CDR3 reads CSASLAGVETGELFF. The CDR3 bases are TGCAGCGCAAGCTTAGCGGGAGTAGAAACCGGGGAGCTGTTTTTT.

In this sample, this clonotype turned up many times. The V call is TRBV14, the J call TRBJ1-2; the D is unclear. The V end lost 4 bases, the J end lost 5 bases, and 20 bases lay between the germline ends. The germline V gene encodes CDR1 SGHDN and CDR2 FVKESK. This CDR3 comprises 16 residues. CDR3 sequence reads: CASSPRTQPGGYGYTF. As DNA, the CDR3 is TGTGCCAGCAGCCCCCGAACCCAGCCGGGAGGGTATGGCTACACCTTC.

The chain links TRBV7-9 to TRBJ1-1; 10 nucleotides align to TRBD1. The CDR3 is made up of 22 amino acids. The V gene's germline CDR1 is SEHNR and CDR2 FQNEAQ (reference sequence). Germline trimming cut 1 base from V and 0 bases from J; bases unmatched to any gene: 20. The CDR3 reads CASSLVVWTGGESAGLNTEAFF. The DNA of the CDR3 is TGTGCCAGCAGCTTAGTTGTGTGGACAGGGGGTGAGAGTGCGGGTTTGAACACTGAAGCTTTCTTT.

The chain has TRBV6-9 and TRBJ2-7; 10 nucleotides match TRBD2. Germline V gene data show CDR1 as MNHGY and CDR2 as SVAAGI. The CDR3 extends over 16 amino acids. V was clipped by 6 bases and J by 2 bases; unmatched bases: 10. The CDR3 protein is CASRLNGTSAPYEQYF. The CDR3 nucleotides are TGTGCCAGCAGACTAAATGGGACTAGCGCGCCCTACGAGCAGTACTTC.

This clonotype was found a few times. V is TRBV29-1 and J is TRBJ2-4; D might be TRBD1 (6 bases). Looked up from germline, CDR1 is SQVTM and CDR2 is ANQGSEA. V gave up 7 bases and J gave up 5 bases, with 18 bases separating them. This CDR3 region has 14 residues. The CDR3 DNA is TGCAGCGCACGGGCGTACGAGGGGGAAAACATTCAGTACTTC. Its protein product is CSARAYEGENIQYF.

Ten or more counts support this clonotype. The chain joins TRBV12-3 or TRBV12-4 to TRBJ2-2; TRBD1 is a possible D gene (5 bases). Deletions cut 5 bases from V and 5 bases from J, with 9 bases between. The CDR3 has 13 residues. CDR3 protein: CASSLGHTGELFF. The CDR3 DNA sequence: TGTGCCAGCAGTCTCGGACATACCGGGGAGCTGTTTTTT.

V gene TRBV10-3 combines with J gene TRBJ2-2; maybe TRBD1 (6 bases). V gave up 0 bases and J gave up 0 bases, with 8 bases separating them. Germline lookup yields CDR1 ENHRY and CDR2 SYGVKD. This CDR3 has 16 amino acids. The CDR3 nucleotides read TGTGCCATCAGTGAGTCTACAGGGTCGAACACCGGGGAGCTGTTTTTT. Amino acids: CAISESTGSNTGELFF.

This rearrangement joins TRBV27 to TRBJ2-5; D uncertain. V dropped 7 bases and J dropped 1 base, with 13 bases sitting between them. The CDR3 runs to 14 residues. CDR1 and CDR2 (germline): MNHEY, SMNVEV (reference sequence). CDR3 sequence reads: CASTDDPAQETQYF. The CDR3 region has the DNA TGTGCCAGCACCGATGACCCAGCCCAAGAGACCCAGTACTTC.

This chain connects TRBV6-5 to TRBJ1-1; possible D gene TRBD1, 6 bases. Germline V CDR1 and CDR2: MNHEY, SVGAGI. The V end was cut by 6 bases, the J end by 3 bases, with 14 bases between. The CDR3 has 14 residues. CDR3 nucleotide sequence: TGTGCCAGCAGCCCACTCAGACAGGACACTGAAGCTTTCTTT. Translated: CASSPLRQDTEAFF.

This clonotype was seen a handful of times. The V and J genes are TRBV20-1 and TRBJ2-1; 14 bases are shared with TRBD2. This CDR3 comprises 17 residues. Germline CDR1 is DFQATT and CDR2 is SNEGSKA (reference sequence). Trimming at V came to 3 bases and at J to 5 bases, leaving 9 bases not matched to a gene. The CDR3 region is CSARTSGRVRRDNEQFF. CDR3 nucleotide sequence: TGCAGTGCTAGGACTAGCGGGAGGGTTAGAAGGGACAATGAGCAGTTCTTC.

The table lists this clonotype with a count of one. The J gene is TRBJ2-5, the V gene TRBV24-1, with a weak D call TRBD1 (6 bases). CDR3 length equals 16 residues. V shed 4 bases and J shed 2 bases, with 16 bases lying between them. The germline V gene has CDR1 KGHDR and CDR2 SFDVKD. The CDR3 sequence: CATSDDRPQGQETQYF. CDR3 bases: TGTGCCACCAGTGACGACCGACCCCAGGGGCAAGAGACCCAGTACTTC.

V usage is TRBV19 and J usage is TRBJ2-7, with TRBD1 matching over 7 bases. The CDR3 consists of 16 residues. CDR1 and CDR2 from the germline V gene are LNHDA and SQIVND (reference sequence). Germline trimming cut 5 bases from V and 2 bases from J; bases unmatched to any gene: 12. CDR3 sequence: CASSSRRTGRTYEQYF. CDR3 sequence (DNA): TGTGCCAGTAGTTCCAGGAGGACAGGCAGAACCTACGAGCAGTACTTC.

The sample holds many counts of this clonotype. The genes are TRBV10-3 and TRBJ1-2; 7 bases line up with TRBD1. The length of the CDR3 is 15 residues. Looked up from germline, CDR1 is ENHRY and CDR2 is SYGVKD. V shed 6 bases, J shed 2 bases, and the junction held 9 bases outside the gene matches. CDR3 bases: TGTGCCATCAGGACAGAACAGGGGACCAACTATGGCTACACCTTC. Translated, it gives CAIRTEQGTNYGYTF.

Ten or more counts support this clonotype. The rearrangement links TRBV7-2 to TRBJ2-2; no clear D. The CDR3 sequence is 11 residues long. The germline V gene has CDR1 SGHTA and CDR2 FQGNSA. V shed 2 bases and J shed 9 bases, with 4 bases lying between them. CDR3 in amino acids: CASSLTRELFF. In DNA form, the CDR3 reads TGTGCCAGCAGCTTAACGCGGGAGCTGTTTTTT. The variable domain in full, completed from reference TRBV7-2 and TRBJ2-2, reads GAGVSQSPSNKVTEKGKDVELRCDPISGHTALYWYRQSLGQGLEFLIYFQGNSAPDKSGLPSDRFSAERTGGSVSTLTIQRTQQEDSAVYLCASSLTRELFFGEGSRLTVL.

About this clonotype: This may arise from a read error, as a much more abundant clone is one base away. This chain links TRBV5-6 with TRBJ1-2; no reliable D call. V was clipped by 0 bases and J by 1 base, with 13 bases between them. The CDR3 runs to 16 residues. In germline, CDR1 is SGHDT, CDR2 YYEEEE. The CDR3 DNA sequence: TGTGCCAGCAGCTTGGTGTCACCCGATATTAACTATGGCTACACCTTC. It is translated as CASSLVSPDINYGYTF.

CDR3 region: CASSQDGSTSYEQYF. The CDR3 coding sequence is TGTGCCAGCAGCCAAGATGGATCTACCTCCTACGAGCAGTACTTC. This chain connects TRBV14 to TRBJ2-7; D uncertain. Germline V lookup: CDR1 SGHDN, CDR2 FVKESK. The CDR3 runs 15 residues. The ends were cut back, 0 bases at V and 0 bases at J, with 9 bases in the middle.

This clonotype has just a few counts. The chain uses TRBV15 and TRBJ1-1, with 8 bases identical to TRBD1. Per germline, CDR1 LNHNV and CDR2 YYDKDF (reference sequence). The CDR3 is 15 amino acids. The trim removed 5 bases at V and 2 bases at J, leaving 7 bases unmatched. CDR3 region: CATSGNRGFNTEAFF. The DNA of the CDR3 is TGTGCCACCAGCGGAAACAGGGGGTTCAACACTGAAGCTTTCTTT.

This clonotype appeared many times. The chain carries TRBV7-8 and TRBJ1-2, with 7 positions matching TRBD1. CDR3 length: 14 residues. CDR1 SGHVS and CDR2 FQNEAQ come from the germline V gene. The junction had 5 bases not matched to a gene; V was cut back by 2 bases and J by 5 bases. As DNA, the CDR3 is TGTGCCAGCAGCTTATACAGGGGCTTGTATGGCTACACCTTC. Its protein product is CASSLYRGLYGYTF.

There are a few counts of this clonotype. This chain uses TRBV5-6 with TRBJ2-3; 7 bases align to TRBD2. There are 14 residues in the CDR3. Germline V gives CDR1 SGHDT, CDR2 YYEEEE. V was clipped by 2 bases and J by 3 bases; unmatched bases: 3. The DNA of the CDR3 is TGTGCCAGCAGCTTCTCGGGAGGTACAGATACGCAGTATTTT. This encodes CASSFSGGTDTQYF.

This clonotype was found many times. The V and J genes are TRBV12-3 or TRBV12-4 and TRBJ2-7; 8 bases map to TRBD2. Unmatched junction bases numbered 13, after V lost 2 bases and J lost 7 bases. CDR3 length: 16 amino acids. The CDR3 is CASSLSGLAYLGEQYF. Written as DNA, the CDR3 is TGTGCCAGCAGTTTATCCGGACTAGCCTACCTAGGGGAGCAGTACTTC.

This rearrangement joins TRBV18 to TRBJ2-7, with 8 bases that match TRBD1. J gave up 6 bases and V 3 bases, and 7 bases lay outside the gene matches. Germline V gives CDR1 KGHSH, CDR2 LQKENI. The CDR3 has 14 residues. CDR3 residues: CASSPGQVHIEQYF. DNA for the CDR3: TGTGCCAGCTCACCGGGACAGGTCCATATCGAGCAGTACTTC.

This clonotype appeared a few times. J is TRBJ2-7 and V is TRBV20-1, with unresolved D. The CDR3 sequence is 13 residues long. Trimming stripped 0 bases from V and 3 bases from J, with 9 bases between. Germline CDR1 and CDR2: DFQATT and SNEGSKA (reference sequence). The CDR3 sequence: CSARDVLSYEQYF. The CDR3 coding sequence is TGCAGTGCTAGAGATGTACTTAGCTACGAGCAGTACTTC.

Only a few counts were recorded for this clonotype. The rearrangement links TRBV20-1 to TRBJ2-2, with 13 bases identical to TRBD2. Looked up from germline, CDR1 is DFQATT and CDR2 is SNEGSKA (reference sequence). The CDR3 is 19 amino acids. The J segment lost 4 bases and the V segment lost 0 bases, leaving 11 bases of the junction unmatched. CDR3 coding DNA: TGCAGTGCTAGAGAAGATCCACTAGCGGGAGGGCCTGGCACCGGGGAGCTGTTTTTT. It encodes CSAREDPLAGGPGTGELFF.

The chain recombines TRBV7-9 with TRBJ2-7; TRBD1 or TRBD2 may be the D gene (5 bases each). V shed 1 base and J shed 2 bases, with 12 bases lying between them. Germline V CDR1 and CDR2: SEHNR, FQNEAQ (reference sequence). This CDR3 is 15 amino acids long. CDR3 amino acids: CASSLDYGGTYEQYF. Here the CDR3 DNA reads TGTGCCAGCAGCTTAGATTATGGGGGAACCTACGAGCAGTACTTC.